These 9 T cell receptor beta chains were sequenced from one sample in a study of pediatric ulcerative colitis. Repertoires were generated with immunoSEQ multiplex PCR, while TCRdb's copy carries only in-frame clones and drops some. Of approximately 5,000 clones listed, roughly nine tenths are singletons. The specimen sequenced was blood. These receptors were taken from a boy aged 5-17 years with mild ulcerative colitis.

This clone has just one count. The rearrangement links TRBV5-6 to TRBJ2-1, with D tentatively TRBD1 (5 bases). Germline CDR1 is SGHDT and CDR2 is YYEEEE. Trimming pared 2 bases from V and 8 bases from J, leaving 11 bases between. The CDR3 totals 13 residues. The CDR3 protein is CASSFTRVYEQFF. CDR3 DNA: TGTGCCAGCAGCTTCACCAGGGTTTATGAGCAGTTCTTC.

The chain couples TRBV7-9 to TRBJ1-2, with 8 bases lining up with TRBD1. Trimming took 5 bases from V and 5 from J; bases not matched to a gene: 7. CDR1 and CDR2 from the germline V gene are SEHNR and FQNEAQ (reference sequence). The CDR3 is 14 residues long. Here the CDR3 DNA reads TGTGCCAGCAGCATAGGACAGGGTACATATGGCTACACCTTC. Translation gives CASSIGQGTYGYTF.

This chain links TRBV27 with TRBJ2-5, with 11 bases lining up with TRBD2. This CDR3 spans 14 amino acids. Germline lookup yields CDR1 MNHEY and CDR2 SMNVEV (reference sequence). With V trimmed by 5 bases and J by 7 bases, 6 bases remained unmatched. CDR3 in amino acids: CASSRGTSGGTQYF. For the CDR3, the DNA is TGTGCCAGCAGTCGAGGGACTAGCGGAGGGACCCAGTACTTC.

The V gene is TRBV5-5, the J gene TRBJ1-1, with a tentative D call TRBD1 (5 bases). The CDR3 contains 13 residues. Germline CDR1 and CDR2: SGHKS and YYEKEE (reference sequence). V was shortened by 2 bases and J by 8 bases, with 13 bases between the two germline ends. CDR3 bases: TGTGCCAGCAGCTTTGGCCCCGGGGGGGAAGCTTTCTTT. It yields the protein CASSFGPGGEAFF.

CDR3 coding DNA: TGTGCCAGTAGTCATATAACCTTGATAGGACAACGCTCCTACAATGAGCAGTTCTTC. Its translation is CASSHITLIGQRSYNEQFF. This sequence joins TRBV19 and TRBJ2-1; tentative D call: TRBD1 (5 bases). Germline V lookup: CDR1 LNHDA, CDR2 SQIVND (reference sequence). Trimming removed 5 bases at V and 0 bases at J, with 23 bases between. The CDR3 totals 19 residues.

The chain joins TRBV9 to TRBJ2-1, with a tentative D call TRBD2 (6 bases). Germline V gives CDR1 SGDLS, CDR2 YYNGEE. V lost 4 bases, J lost 4 bases, and 18 bases lay in between. This CDR3 comprises 16 residues. In nucleotides, the CDR3 is TGTGCCAGCAGCCCCCGTCATCTGCGGGGTTACAATGAGCAGTTCTTC. This encodes CASSPRHLRGYNEQFF.

CDR3: CASSLGLEGNEQFF. CDR3 bases: TGTGCCAGCAGCTTAGGACTAGAAGGAAATGAGCAGTTCTTC. This sequence joins TRBV7-3 and TRBJ2-1, with 7 positions matching TRBD2. Looked up from germline, CDR1 is SGHTA and CDR2 is FQGTGA. Trimming removed 2 bases from V and 7 bases from J; junction bases left unmatched: 5. The CDR3 has 14 residues.

The chain joins TRBV19 to TRBJ1-6; unclear D gene. Germline V CDR1 and CDR2: LNHDA, SQIVND (reference sequence). Trimming shortened V by 7 bases and J by 0 bases, and 13 bases separated the two germline ends. This CDR3 is 16 amino acids long. The CDR3 loop is CASKQDTSSYNSPLHF. In nucleotides, the CDR3 is TGTGCCAGTAAGCAGGATACCAGCTCCTATAATTCACCCCTCCACTTT.

The rearrangement uses TRBV19 and TRBJ1-4; possible D gene TRBD1, 5 bases. This CDR3 contains 20 residues. Trimming removed 0 bases from V and 10 bases from J, with 30 bases in between. Germline CDR1 is LNHDA and CDR2 is SQIVND (reference sequence). In DNA, the CDR3 is TGTGCCAGTAGTATAGATCGAAATAGGGACCCCCTACCAGAGACTACAAAACTGTTTTTT. Residues: CASSIDRNRDPLPETTKLFF.